Presented here are 21 T cell receptor beta chains from one specimen sequenced in a study of blood T cell repertoires in COVID-19. This table comes from immunoSEQ multiplex PCR, and its TCRdb copy is limited to in-frame clones, with some not included. This sample has more than 150,000 clones, with 78% found just once. Sequencing was carried out using peripheral blood. These receptors all stem from a woman aged 80 or over with active or convalescent COVID-19.

The chain joins TRBV19 to TRBJ1-4; a possible D gene is TRBD1 (6 bases). The CDR3 spans 16 residues. CDR1 is LNHDA and CDR2 is SQIVND in the germline V gene (reference sequence). V shed 6 bases and J shed 0 bases, with 14 bases lying between them. Here the CDR3 reads CASRLRHRATNEKLFF. DNA of the CDR3: TGTGCCAGTAGACTCAGGCACAGGGCAACTAATGAAAAACTGTTTTTT.

This clone was observed a few times. The V and J genes are TRBV29-1 and TRBJ2-7; D is possibly TRBD1 (5 bases). The CDR3 spans 15 residues. The V gene's germline CDR1 is SQVTM and CDR2 ANQGSEA. Trimming left V 2 bases short and J 6 bases short, with 20 bases between. The CDR3 DNA is TGCAGCGTTGAAATTTCAGGGTTCAACCCCTTCGAGCAGTACTTC. As protein: CSVEISGFNPFEQYF.

The chain couples TRBV18 to TRBJ2-3, with D perhaps matching TRBD2 (5 bases). The CDR3 runs to 14 residues. The ends were cut back, 3 bases at V and 4 bases at J, with 11 bases in the middle. Germline-derived CDR1 and CDR2 are KGHSH and LQKENI. Here the CDR3 reads CASSPNGRADTQYF. As DNA, the CDR3 is TGTGCCAGCTCACCTAACGGGCGGGCAGATACGCAGTATTTT.

This CDR3 is CATSRGGQGNTIYF. CDR3 in DNA: TGTGCCACCAGCAGAGGCGGGCAGGGAAACACCATATATTTT. The rearrangement uses TRBV15 and TRBJ1-3, with D hard to call. This CDR3 contains 14 residues. Trimming shortened V by 1 base and J by 4 bases, and 8 bases separated the two germline ends. Germline V gives CDR1 LNHNV, CDR2 YYDKDF (reference sequence).

The table lists this clone with a few counts. The rearrangement joins TRBV21-1 to TRBJ2-7; no check of the table's D call, TRBD1, against the DNA was made. TRBV21-1 represents a pseudogene. The CDR3 consists of 14 residues. The CDR3 DNA reads as TGTGCCAGCAGCCCCCGGGACATCTCCTACGAGCAGTACTTC. Amino acids: CASSPRDISYEQYF.

V and J are TRBV3-1 (or the pseudogene TRBV3-2) and TRBJ2-1; 12 bases are shared with TRBD1. CDR3 size: 15 residues. Germline CDR1 is LGHDT and CDR2 is YNNKEL (reference sequence). Unmatched junction bases numbered 0, after V lost 4 bases and J lost 2 bases. DNA for the CDR3: TGTGCCAGCAGCCGGGACAGGGGGCCCTACAATGAGCAGTTCTTC. It yields the protein CASSRDRGPYNEQFF.

The V gene is TRBV7-2, the J gene TRBJ1-1; D is undetermined. V was shortened by 5 bases and J by 0 bases, with 10 bases between the two germline ends. Per germline, CDR1 SGHTA and CDR2 FQGNSA. This CDR3 contains 14 residues. CDR3 sequence (DNA): TGTGCCAGCAGCCCCAGATTCATGAACACTGAAGCTTTCTTT. This sequence encodes CASSPRFMNTEAFF.

The chain recombines TRBV19 with TRBJ1-3, with 9 nucleotides matching TRBD1. The CDR3 runs 15 residues. Trimming at V came to 3 bases and at J to 4 bases, leaving 4 bases not matched to a gene. The germline V gene has CDR1 LNHDA and CDR2 SQIVND (reference sequence). CDR3 sequence reads: CASSIGTGYGNTIYF. CDR3 in DNA: TGTGCCAGTAGTATTGGGACAGGGTACGGAAACACCATATATTTT.

The J gene is TRBJ2-1, the V gene TRBV6-5; no reliable D call. The germline V gene has CDR1 MNHEY and CDR2 SVGAGI. The CDR3 sequence is 12 residues long. V lost 7 bases and J 0 bases, leaving 4 bases between the germline ends. The CDR3 nucleotides read TGTGCCAGCACCCTCTCCTACAATGAGCAGTTCTTC. Translating gives CASTLSYNEQFF.

This clone appeared a few times. The V and J genes are TRBV29-1 and TRBJ1-2; no reliable D call. Germline V gene lookup returns CDR1 SQVTM and CDR2 ANQGSEA. The CDR3 is 11 amino acids. V gave up 7 bases and J gave up 7 bases, with 13 bases separating them. As DNA, the CDR3 is TGCAGCGCCAGACAAGTGGGTGGCTACACCTTC. As protein: CSARQVGGYTF.

This clone was picked up a small number of times. This chain connects TRBV4-3 to TRBJ1-5; possibly TRBD1 for D (6 bases). The V gene's germline CDR1 is LGHNA and CDR2 YSLEER. CDR3 length: 15 amino acids. The germline V and J ends were trimmed by 1 base and 6 bases, with 13 bases remaining between them. The CDR3 spells CASSQGVGGRQPQHF. DNA of the CDR3: TGCGCCAGCAGCCAAGGGGTCGGGGGGCGTCAGCCCCAGCATTTT.

This clone was seen more than once but under ten times. CDR3 in DNA: TGTGCCAGCAGTACTCGGACAGGGAAAACTGAAAAACTGTTTTTT. Translating gives CASSTRTGKTEKLFF. The chain uses TRBV27 and TRBJ1-4, with 8 bases lining up with TRBD1. In germline, CDR1 is MNHEY, CDR2 SMNVEV (reference sequence). CDR3 length: 15 residues. The ends lost 5 bases at V and 7 bases at J; junction bases unmatched: 9. Variable domain in full (rest from reference TRBV27 and TRBJ1-4): EAQVTQNPRYLITVTGKKLTVTCSQNMNHEYMSWYRQDPGLGLRQIYYSMNVEVTDKGDVPEGYKVSRKEKRNFPLILESPSPNQTSLYFCASSTRTGKTEKLFFGSGTQLSVL.

The chain joins TRBV3-1 (or the pseudogene TRBV3-2) to TRBJ1-3; TRBD1 is a possible D gene (6 bases). CDR1 and CDR2 (germline): LGHDT, YNNKEL (reference sequence). With 3 bases removed from V and 7 bases from J, the gap between germline ends came to 22 bases. The CDR3 has 17 residues. CDR3 sequence: CASSQALGGAVGNTIYF. The CDR3 coding sequence is TGTGCCAGCAGCCAGGCTTTGGGGGGGGCAGTCGGTAACACCATATATTTT.

V is TRBV9 and J is TRBJ2-1; tentative D call: TRBD2 (5 bases). V lost 2 bases to trimming and J lost 0 bases, with 12 bases between them. CDR3 length equals 16 residues. Germline V lookup: CDR1 SGDLS, CDR2 YYNGEE. The CDR3 is CASSVVQRSSYNEQFF. The CDR3 DNA sequence: TGTGCCAGCAGCGTCGTCCAGCGGAGCTCCTACAATGAGCAGTTCTTC.

This clone was found a few times. This chain uses TRBV5-5 with TRBJ1-2; 11 nucleotides match TRBD1. J gave up 4 bases and V 3 bases, and 2 bases lay outside the gene matches. The CDR3 is 14 residues long. The germline V gene encodes CDR1 SGHKS and CDR2 YYEKEE (reference sequence). The CDR3 sequence is CASSSGQGAYGYTF. CDR3 bases: TGTGCCAGCAGCTCCGGACAGGGGGCCTATGGCTACACCTTC.

The chain joins TRBV10-2 to TRBJ1-1, with 7 bases identical to TRBD1. Germline trimming cut 7 bases from V and 4 bases from J; bases unmatched to any gene: 9. Looked up from germline, CDR1 is WSHSY and CDR2 is SAAADI. The CDR3 runs to 14 residues. The DNA of the CDR3 is TGCGCCAGCAACGACAGGGTGCGTGGCACTGAAGCTTTCTTT. It translates to CASNDRVRGTEAFF.

The chain combines TRBV15 with TRBJ2-5; 14 positions match TRBD2. J was trimmed by 2 bases and V by 0 bases; bases with no gene match: 11. Germline CDR1 reads LNHNV; CDR2 reads YYDKDF (reference sequence). This CDR3 is built from 20 residues. CDR3 coding DNA: TGTGCCACCAGCAGAGAACCCCCCGGACTAGCGGGGGGCCAACAAGAGACCCAGTACTTC. Amino acid sequence: CATSREPPGLAGGQQETQYF.

V and J are TRBV19 and TRBJ1-1; D uncertain. CDR1 and CDR2 from the germline V gene are LNHDA and SQIVND (reference sequence). The CDR3 totals 14 residues. Trimming stripped 5 bases from V and 3 bases from J, with 13 bases between. CDR3 in DNA: TGTGCCAGTAGTCAGGAAAGAGTGGACACTGAAGCTTTCTTT. Encoded protein: CASSQERVDTEAFF.

The chain has TRBV19 and TRBJ2-7, with 9 bases aligning to TRBD1. The CDR3 totals 18 residues. Germline V gene data show CDR1 as LNHDA and CDR2 as SQIVND (reference sequence). V lost 4 bases, J lost 0 bases, and 13 bases stayed unmatched. The CDR3 region has the DNA TGTGCCAGTAGTACCCACTGGTCCGGGACAGGGAGCTCCTACGAGCAGTACTTC. Translation gives CASSTHWSGTGSSYEQYF.

The J gene is TRBJ1-2, the V gene TRBV25-1; 10 nucleotides align to TRBD1. The ends lost 4 bases at V and 5 bases at J; junction bases unmatched: 4. Germline assignment: CDR1 MGHDK and CDR2 SYGVNS. The CDR3 is 14 residues long. The CDR3 DNA sequence: TGTGCCAGCAGTGGGGGGACAGGGGCTTATGGCTACACCTTC. It translates to CASSGGTGAYGYTF.

The gene calls are TRBV4-3 and TRBJ2-7, with 9 bases that match TRBD1. Germline trimming cut 0 bases from V and 7 bases from J; bases unmatched to any gene: 19. Germline V CDR1 and CDR2: LGHNA, YSLEER. This CDR3 contains 19 residues. The CDR3 bases are TGCGCCAGCAGCCAAGATTGGGAGACAGGGGGGGAATCGATGAGAGAGCAGTACTTC. It is translated as CASSQDWETGGESMREQYF.